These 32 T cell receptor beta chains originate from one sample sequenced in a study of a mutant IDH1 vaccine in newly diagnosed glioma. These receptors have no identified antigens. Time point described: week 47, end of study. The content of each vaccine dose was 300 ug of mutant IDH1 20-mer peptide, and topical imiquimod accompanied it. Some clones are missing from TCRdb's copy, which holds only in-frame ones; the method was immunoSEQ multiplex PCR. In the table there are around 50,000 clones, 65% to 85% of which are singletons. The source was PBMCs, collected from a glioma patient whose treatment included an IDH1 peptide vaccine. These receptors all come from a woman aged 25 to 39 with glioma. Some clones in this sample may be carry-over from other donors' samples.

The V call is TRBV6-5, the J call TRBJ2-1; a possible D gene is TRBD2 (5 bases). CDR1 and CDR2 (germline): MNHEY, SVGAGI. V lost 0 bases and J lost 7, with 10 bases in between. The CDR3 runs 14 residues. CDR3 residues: CASSYSRRGNEQFF. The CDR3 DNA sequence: TGTGCCAGCAGTTACTCAAGGAGAGGGAATGAGCAGTTCTTC.

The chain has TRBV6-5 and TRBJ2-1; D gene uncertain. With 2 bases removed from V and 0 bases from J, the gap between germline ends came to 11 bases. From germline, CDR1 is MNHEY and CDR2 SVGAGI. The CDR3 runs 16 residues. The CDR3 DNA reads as TGTGCCAGCAGTTACGCCGATAGGAGCTCCTACAATGAGCAGTTCTTC. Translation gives CASSYADRSSYNEQFF.

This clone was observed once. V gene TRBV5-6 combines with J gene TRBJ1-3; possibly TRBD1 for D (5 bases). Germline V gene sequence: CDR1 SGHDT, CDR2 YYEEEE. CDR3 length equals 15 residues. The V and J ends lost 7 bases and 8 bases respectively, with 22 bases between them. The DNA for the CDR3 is TGTGCCAGCGGCGTTGATGGCGGGGCCTGGGACACCATATATTTT. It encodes CASGVDGGAWDTIYF.

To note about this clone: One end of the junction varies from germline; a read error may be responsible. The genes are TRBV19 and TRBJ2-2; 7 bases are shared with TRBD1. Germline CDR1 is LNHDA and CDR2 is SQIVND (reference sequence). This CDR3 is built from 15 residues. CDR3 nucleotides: TGTGCCAGTAGTGCTGGGACAGTGAACGCCGGGGAGCTGTTTTTT. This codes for CASSAGTVNAGELFF.

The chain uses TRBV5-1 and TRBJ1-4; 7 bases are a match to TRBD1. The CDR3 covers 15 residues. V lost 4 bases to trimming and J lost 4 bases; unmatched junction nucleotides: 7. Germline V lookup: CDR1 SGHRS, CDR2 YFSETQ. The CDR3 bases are TGCGCCAGCAGCCCGACGGACAGGTTTAATGAAAAACTGTTTTTT. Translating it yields CASSPTDRFNEKLFF.

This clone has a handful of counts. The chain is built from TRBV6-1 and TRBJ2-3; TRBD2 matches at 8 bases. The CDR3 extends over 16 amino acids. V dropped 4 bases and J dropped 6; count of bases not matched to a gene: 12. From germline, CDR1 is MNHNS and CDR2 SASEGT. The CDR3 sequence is CASSVKREPVADTQYF. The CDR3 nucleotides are TGTGCCAGCAGTGTGAAGCGGGAGCCAGTGGCGGATACGCAGTATTTT.

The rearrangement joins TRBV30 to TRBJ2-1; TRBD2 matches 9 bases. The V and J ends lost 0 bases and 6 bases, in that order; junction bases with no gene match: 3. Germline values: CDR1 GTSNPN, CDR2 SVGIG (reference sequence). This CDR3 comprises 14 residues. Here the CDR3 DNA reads TGTGCCTGGAGTGTACTAGCGGGTGTCAATGAGCAGTTCTTC. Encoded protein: CAWSVLAGVNEQFF.

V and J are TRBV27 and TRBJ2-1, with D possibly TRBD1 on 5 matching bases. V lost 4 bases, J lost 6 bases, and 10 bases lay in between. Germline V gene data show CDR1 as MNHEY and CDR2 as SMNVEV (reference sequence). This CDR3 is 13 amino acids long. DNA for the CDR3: TGTGCCAGCAGTTCAGGGCTAATCAATGAGCAGTTCTTC. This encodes CASSSGLINEQFF.

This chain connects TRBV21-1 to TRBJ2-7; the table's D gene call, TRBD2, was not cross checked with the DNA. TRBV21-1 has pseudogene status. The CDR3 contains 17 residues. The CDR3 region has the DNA TGTGCCAGCAGCAAGATTACATCGGGTCGGAACTCCTACGAGCAGTACTTC. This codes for CASSKITSGRNSYEQYF.

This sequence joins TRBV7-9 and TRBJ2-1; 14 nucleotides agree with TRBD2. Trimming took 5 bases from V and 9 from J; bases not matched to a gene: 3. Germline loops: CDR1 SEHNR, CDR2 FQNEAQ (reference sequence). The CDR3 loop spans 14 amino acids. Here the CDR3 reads CASSPGLAGAEQFF. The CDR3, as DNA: TGTGCCAGCAGCCCGGGACTAGCGGGAGCTGAGCAGTTCTTC.

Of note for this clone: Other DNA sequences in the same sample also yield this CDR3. Here the CDR3 DNA reads TGTGCCAGCAGTGAAAAAGGGGGTCAGCCCCAGCATTTT. This encodes CASSEKGGQPQHF. The J gene is TRBJ1-5, the V gene TRBV6-1; tentative D call: TRBD1 (6 bases). The CDR3 extends over 13 amino acids. The germline V gene encodes CDR1 MNHNS and CDR2 SASEGT. V was trimmed by 2 bases and J by 6 bases, leaving 8 bases between them.

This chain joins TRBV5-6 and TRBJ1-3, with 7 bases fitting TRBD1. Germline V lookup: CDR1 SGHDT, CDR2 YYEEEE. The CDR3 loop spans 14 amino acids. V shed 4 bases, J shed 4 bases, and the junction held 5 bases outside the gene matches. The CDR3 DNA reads TGTGCCAGCAGCATGGGACAGCACGGAAACACCATATATTTT. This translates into CASSMGQHGNTIYF.

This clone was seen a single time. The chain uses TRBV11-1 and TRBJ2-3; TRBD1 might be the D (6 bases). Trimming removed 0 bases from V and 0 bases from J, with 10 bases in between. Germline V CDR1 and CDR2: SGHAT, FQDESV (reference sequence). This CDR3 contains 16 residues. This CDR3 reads CASSLAQGRSTDTQYF. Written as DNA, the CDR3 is TGTGCCAGCAGCTTAGCCCAGGGGCGAAGCACAGATACGCAGTATTTT.

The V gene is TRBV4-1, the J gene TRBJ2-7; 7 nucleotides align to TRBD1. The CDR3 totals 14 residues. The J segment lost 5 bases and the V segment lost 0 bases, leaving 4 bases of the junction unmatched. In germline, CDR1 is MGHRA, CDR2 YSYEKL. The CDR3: CASSQERQGNEQYF. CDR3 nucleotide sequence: TGCGCCAGCAGCCAAGAGAGACAGGGAAACGAGCAGTACTTC.

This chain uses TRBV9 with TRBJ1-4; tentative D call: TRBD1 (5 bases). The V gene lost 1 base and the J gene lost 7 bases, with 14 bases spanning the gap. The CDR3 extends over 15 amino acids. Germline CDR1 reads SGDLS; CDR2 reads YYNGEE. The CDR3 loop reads CASSVQGGNTEKLFF. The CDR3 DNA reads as TGTGCCAGCAGCGTACAGGGCGGGAATACTGAAAAACTGTTTTTT.

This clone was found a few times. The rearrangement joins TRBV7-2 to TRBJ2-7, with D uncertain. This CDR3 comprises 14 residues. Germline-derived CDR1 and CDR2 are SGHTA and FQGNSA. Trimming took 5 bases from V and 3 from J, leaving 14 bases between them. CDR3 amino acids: CASSGKDHYYEQYF. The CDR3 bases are TGTGCCAGCAGCGGAAAGGACCATTACTACGAGCAGTACTTC. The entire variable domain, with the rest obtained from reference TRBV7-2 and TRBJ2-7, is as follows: GAGVSQSPSNKVTEKGKDVELRCDPISGHTALYWYRQSLGQGLEFLIYFQGNSAPDKSGLPSDRFSAERTGGSVSTLTIQRTQQEDSAVYLCASSGKDHYYEQYFGPGTRLTVT.

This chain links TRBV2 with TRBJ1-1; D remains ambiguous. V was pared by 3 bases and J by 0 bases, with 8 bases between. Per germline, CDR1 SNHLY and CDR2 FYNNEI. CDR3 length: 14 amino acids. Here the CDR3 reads CASSDWEMNTEAFF. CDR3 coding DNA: TGTGCCAGCAGTGACTGGGAGATGAACACTGAAGCTTTCTTT. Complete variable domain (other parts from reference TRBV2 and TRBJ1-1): EPEVTQTPSHQVTQMGQEVILRCVPISNHLYFYWYRQILGQKVEFLVSFYNNEISEKSEIFDDQFSVERPDGSNFTLKIRSTKLEDSAMYFCASSDWEMNTEAFFGQGTRLTVV.

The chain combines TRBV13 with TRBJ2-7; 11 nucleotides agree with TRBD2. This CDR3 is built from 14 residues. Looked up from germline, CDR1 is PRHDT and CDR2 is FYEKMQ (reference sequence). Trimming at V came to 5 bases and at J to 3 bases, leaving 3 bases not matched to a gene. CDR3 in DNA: TGTGCCAGCAGCCTGGGACTAGCGGACTACGAGCAGTACTTC. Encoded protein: CASSLGLADYEQYF. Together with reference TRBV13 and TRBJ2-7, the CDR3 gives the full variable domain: AAGVIQSPRHLIKEKRETATLKCYPIPRHDTVYWYQQGPGQDPQFLISFYEKMQSDKGSIPDRFSAQQFSDYHSELNMSSLELGDSALYFCASSLGLADYEQYFGPGTRLTVT.

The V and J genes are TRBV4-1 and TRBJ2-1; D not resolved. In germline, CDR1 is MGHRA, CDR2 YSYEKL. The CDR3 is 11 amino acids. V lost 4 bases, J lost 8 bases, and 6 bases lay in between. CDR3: CASSPGDEQFF. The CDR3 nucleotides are TGCGCCAGCAGCCCTGGGGATGAGCAGTTCTTC.

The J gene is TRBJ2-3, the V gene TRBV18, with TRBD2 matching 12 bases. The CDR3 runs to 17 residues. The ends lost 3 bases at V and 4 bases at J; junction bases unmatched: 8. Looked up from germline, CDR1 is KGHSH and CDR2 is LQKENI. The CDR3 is CASSPLAASGRADTQYF. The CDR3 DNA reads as TGTGCCAGCTCACCCCTCGCGGCTAGCGGGAGGGCAGATACGCAGTATTTT.

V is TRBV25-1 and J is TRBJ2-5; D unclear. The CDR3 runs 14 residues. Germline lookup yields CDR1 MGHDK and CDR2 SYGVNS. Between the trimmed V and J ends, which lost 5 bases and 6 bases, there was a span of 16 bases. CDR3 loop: CASSPPAGRQTQYF. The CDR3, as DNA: TGTGCCAGCAGTCCCCCAGCCGGGCGGCAGACCCAGTACTTC.

The CDR3 region is CASSLAGGIQPQHF. Written as DNA, the CDR3 is TGTGCCAGCAGCTTGGCCGGGGGCATACAGCCCCAGCATTTT. The chain uses TRBV7-9 and TRBJ1-5; a possible D gene is TRBD1 (6 bases). In germline, CDR1 is SEHNR, CDR2 FQNEAQ (reference sequence). The CDR3 consists of 14 residues. Trimming took off 3 bases at V and 7 bases at J, with 13 bases between the two ends. Together with reference TRBV7-9 and TRBJ1-5, the CDR3 gives the full variable domain: DTGVSQNPRHKITKRGQNVTFRCDPISEHNRLYWYRQTLGQGPEFLTYFQNEAQLEKSRLLSDRFSAERPKGSFSTLEIQRTEQGDSAMYLCASSLAGGIQPQHFGDGTRLSIL.

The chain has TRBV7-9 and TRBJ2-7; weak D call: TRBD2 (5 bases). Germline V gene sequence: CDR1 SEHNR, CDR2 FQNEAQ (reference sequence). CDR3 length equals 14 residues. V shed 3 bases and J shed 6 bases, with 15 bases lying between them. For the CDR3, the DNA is TGTGCCAGCAGCTTGACCCACCCAGGAGGCGAGCAGTACTTC. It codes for CASSLTHPGGEQYF.

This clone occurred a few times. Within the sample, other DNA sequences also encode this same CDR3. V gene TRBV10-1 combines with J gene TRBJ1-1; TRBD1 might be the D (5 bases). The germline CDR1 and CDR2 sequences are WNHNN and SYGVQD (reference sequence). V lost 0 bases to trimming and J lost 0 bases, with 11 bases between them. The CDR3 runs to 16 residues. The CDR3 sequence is CASSESRGGMNTEAFF. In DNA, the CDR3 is TGCGCCAGCAGTGAGTCCCGGGGGGGGATGAACACTGAAGCTTTCTTT.

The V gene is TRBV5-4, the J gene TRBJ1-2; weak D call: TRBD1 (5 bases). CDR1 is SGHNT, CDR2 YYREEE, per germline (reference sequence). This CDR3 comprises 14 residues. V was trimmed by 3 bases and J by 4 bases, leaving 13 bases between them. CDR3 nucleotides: TGTGCCAGCAGCTCATCCGGGGGGTTCTATGGCTACACCTTC. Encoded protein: CASSSSGGFYGYTF.

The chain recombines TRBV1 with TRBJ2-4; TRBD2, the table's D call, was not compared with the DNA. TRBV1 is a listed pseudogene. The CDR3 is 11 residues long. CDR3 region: CTSSPLNIQYF. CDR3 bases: TGCACCAGCAGCCCTCTAAACATTCAGTACTTC.

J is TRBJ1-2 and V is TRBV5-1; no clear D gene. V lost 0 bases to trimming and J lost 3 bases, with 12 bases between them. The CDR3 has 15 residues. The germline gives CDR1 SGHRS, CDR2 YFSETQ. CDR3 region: CASSLAGSQYYGYTF. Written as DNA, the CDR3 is TGCGCCAGCAGCTTGGCAGGATCCCAGTACTATGGCTACACCTTC.

CDR3 region: CASRPDQNYGYTF. CDR3 coding DNA: TGTGCCAGCCGTCCAGATCAAAACTATGGCTACACCTTC. The chain joins TRBV7-8 to TRBJ1-2; D is unresolved. This CDR3 is 13 amino acids long. Germline CDR1 and CDR2: SGHVS and FQNEAQ. V was cut by 8 bases and J by 2 bases, with 12 bases left in between.

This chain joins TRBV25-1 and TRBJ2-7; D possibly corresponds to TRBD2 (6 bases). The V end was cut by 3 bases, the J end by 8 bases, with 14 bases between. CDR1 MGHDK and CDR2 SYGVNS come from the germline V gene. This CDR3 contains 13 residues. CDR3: CASSESTREKQYF. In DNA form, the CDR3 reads TGTGCCAGCAGTGAGTCGACTAGGGAAAAGCAGTACTTC.

CDR3 in DNA: TGTGCCAGCAGCTACTCCCCGACAGCCTATGGCTACACCTTC. It translates to CASSYSPTAYGYTF. The chain recombines TRBV14 with TRBJ1-2; tentative D call: TRBD1 (5 bases). CDR1 is SGHDN and CDR2 is FVKESK in the germline V gene. This CDR3 comprises 14 residues. Trimming took off 5 bases at V and 4 bases at J, with 14 bases between the two ends. Full variable domain (outside the CDR3, taken from reference TRBV14 and TRBJ1-2): EAGVTQFPSHSVIEKGQTVTLRCDPISGHDNLYWYRRVMGKEIKFLLHFVKESKQDESGMPNNRFLAERTGGTYSTLKVQPAELEDSGVYFCASSYSPTAYGYTFGSGTRLTVV.

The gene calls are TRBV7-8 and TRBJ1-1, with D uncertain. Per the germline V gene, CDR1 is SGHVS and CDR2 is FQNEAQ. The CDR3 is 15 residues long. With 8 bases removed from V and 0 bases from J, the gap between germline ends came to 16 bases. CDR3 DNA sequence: TGTGCCAGCCTGACACAGCGCTTTCTGAACACTGAAGCTTTCTTT. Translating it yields CASLTQRFLNTEAFF.

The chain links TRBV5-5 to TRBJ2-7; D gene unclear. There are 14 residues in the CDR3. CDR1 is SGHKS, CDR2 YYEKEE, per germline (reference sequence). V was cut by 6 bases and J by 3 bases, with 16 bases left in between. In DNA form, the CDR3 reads TGTGCCAGCAACGCTATTGGCGCCTACTACGAGCAGTACTTC. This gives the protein CASNAIGAYYEQYF. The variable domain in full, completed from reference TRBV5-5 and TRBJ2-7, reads DAGVTQSPTHLIKTRGQQVTLRCSPISGHKSVSWYQQVLGQGPQFIFQYYEKEERGRGNFPDRFSARQFPNYSSELNVNALLLGDSALYLCASNAIGAYYEQYFGPGTRLTVT.